The source of this T cell receptor beta chain is a study of Ad26.COV2.S vaccination and SARS-CoV-2 variants (dated by TCRdb to 2020 to 2023). Background on the whole study: Vaccine-arm donors were drawn from COV1001, a multicentre, randomized, double-blind, placebo-controlled phase I-IIa trial of Ad26.COV2.S in healthy adults. Blinding of investigators to trial group allocation was maintained during experiments and outcome assessment. Ad26.COV2.S was administered intramuscularly at a dose of 5x10^10 or 1x10^11 viral particles, either as one shot or as two shots given 56 days apart. TCRbeta repertoire sequencing was used to assess the specificity and breadth of SARS-CoV-2-reactive T cell receptors after Ad26.COV2.S vaccination. A total of some 30 samples were included in the TCR-sequenced set, comprising around 19 Ad26.COV2.S vaccine recipients, 5 placebo recipients and 8 SARS-CoV-2 convalescent individuals. Participants in the trial were split at random into five groups of five each, receiving low-dose or high-dose Ad26.COV2.S once or twice, or else placebo on both occasions.

Comment on this clone: What antigen it recognizes has not been identified. No base-level quality is on record; no much larger clone is a single base apart.

Including the terminal cysteine and phenylalanine, the CDR3 comprises 14 residues. Only CDR3 DNA remains: 42 bases, in frame from the first base. The germline V gene encodes CDR1 MNHNY and CDR2 SVGAGI (reference sequence). V was cut back by 6 bases and J by 2 bases, leaving a gap of 14 bases between them. Study-wide findings and limitations: Spike-specific TCR breadth was higher in Ad26.COV2.S recipients than in placebo recipients (P = 0.0014). Comparable non-spike TCR breadth was observed between vaccine and placebo recipients, consistent with only spike being contained in the vaccine. After vaccination, spike-specific CD8+ and CD4+ T cell responses were reported to show substantial breadth. The authors noted that total T cell responses may have been underestimated by the TCR breadth and depth analyses. The study was not powered for comparison of responses between vaccine doses or regimens.

The treatment or condition label for this specimen denotes: roughly 20 received Ad26.COV2.S at low or high dose, single or two shots; 5 received placebo; per-sample allocation not given. For vaccine and placebo recipients, the sequenced repertoires came from samples collected on day 63 after the first injection. Cohort 1b enrolled fewer than 30 adults aged 18-55 years at a single site in Boston, USA, between 29 July and 7 August 2020. Ad26.COV2.S consisted of a replication-incompetent adenovirus type 26 vector by which a prefusion-stabilized SARS-CoV-2 spike protein from the original Wuhan strain was expressed. The immunoSEQ Assay was used to sequence TCRbeta CDR3 regions. After extraction, genomic DNA underwent amplification by bias-controlled multiplex PCR, followed by high-throughput sequencing. As for how the authors treated the data: To quantify the absolute abundance of every unique TCRbeta CDR3 region, sequences were collapsed and filtered. Usable DNA was measured by amplifying reference genes present in all nucleated cells, and TCRbeta template counts were normalized to that usable DNA to estimate T cell fraction. Repertoire TCRs were annotated as SARS-CoV-2-specific by exact matching of V gene, CDR3 amino acid sequence and J gene to a known reactive TCR set. The reference SARS-CoV-2 TCR set came from MIRA and was filtered for enrichment in COVID-19-positive ImmuneCODE repertoires, removing public or cross-reactive TCRs. Using the MIRA antigens, annotated TCRs were further analysed by specific ORF or by position within an ORF. Breadth was defined as the number of annotated unique rearrangements divided by the total number of unique productive rearrangements, and depth was defined as the summed frequency of the annotated unique rearrangements. Two-sided Wilcoxon rank-sum tests were applied when comparing TCR breadth between groups. The table was pulled from immuneACCESS by TCRdb, which kept in-frame rearrangements only. Such tables lose some clones; where checked, under half of the loss comes from unresolved V genes, and the rest has no known cause. V, J and clone size are those of that table, while D and trimming were read from the DNA. The sample table contains approximately 480,000 clones; only one count was recorded for around 90% of them. The ten largest make up roughly 13% of the sample.

The sequence derives from a person between 18 and 65 years old who received the Ad26.COV2.S COVID-19 vaccine or a placebo. The V gene is TRBV6-6 and the J gene is TRBJ2-7; the D gene is perhaps TRBD2, on 5 matching bases. This material consisted of peripheral blood, taken in a trial of Ad26.COV2.S vaccine versus placebo. The nucleotides are TGTGCCAGCAGGGGCCCCGCGGGCGCCTACGAGCAGTACTTC. Its translation reads: CASRGPAGAYEQYF.